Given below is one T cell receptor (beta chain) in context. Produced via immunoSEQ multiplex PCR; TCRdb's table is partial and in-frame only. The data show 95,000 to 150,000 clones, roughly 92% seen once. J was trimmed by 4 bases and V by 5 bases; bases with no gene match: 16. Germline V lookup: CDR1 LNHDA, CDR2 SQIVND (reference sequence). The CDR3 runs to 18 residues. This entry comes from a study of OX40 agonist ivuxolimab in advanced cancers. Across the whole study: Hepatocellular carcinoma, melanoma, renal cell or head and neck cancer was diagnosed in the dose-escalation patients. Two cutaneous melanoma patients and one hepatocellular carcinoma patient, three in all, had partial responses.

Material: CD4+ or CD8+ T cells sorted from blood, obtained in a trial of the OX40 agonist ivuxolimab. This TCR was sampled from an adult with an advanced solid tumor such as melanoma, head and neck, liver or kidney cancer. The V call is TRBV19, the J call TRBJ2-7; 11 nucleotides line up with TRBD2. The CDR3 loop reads CASSSSGLAEPTSYEQYF. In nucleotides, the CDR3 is TGTGCCAGTAGTTCTTCGGGACTAGCGGAGCCCACATCTTACGAGCAGTACTTC.